This TCR beta chain was observed in a study of control samples from healthy donors and cancer patients. The CDR3 runs 16 residues. V was trimmed by 5 bases and J by 2 bases, leaving 17 bases between them. CDR1 and CDR2 (germline): MNHEY, SMNVEV (reference sequence). Sequencing used immunoSEQ multiplex PCR; TCRdb keeps in-frame clones, though not all of them. Among tens of thousands of clones listed, around 80% were seen once. Sequencing input: PBMCs. J is TRBJ2-3 and V is TRBV27; D is ambiguous. The source of this sequence is a man aged 60 to 69 with head and neck cancer. CDR3 loop: CASSPRVAGPTDTQYF. The CDR3 bases are TGTGCCAGCAGTCCACGGGTAGCAGGTCCCACAGATACGCAGTATTTT.